Listed here are 20 T cell receptor beta chains from one sample, sequenced in a study of blood T cell repertoires in COVID-19. TCRdb's copy holds only in-frame clones and misses some; the assay was immunoSEQ multiplex PCR. The sample records around 300,000 clones, 83% being singletons. Sequencing input: peripheral blood. Source of these receptors: a woman between 50 and 59 years old who had recovered from COVID-19.

V usage is TRBV15 and J usage is TRBJ1-6; 12 nucleotides match TRBD1. The length of the CDR3 is 19 residues. The V and J ends lost 2 bases and 5 bases, in that order; junction bases with no gene match: 10. Germline values: CDR1 LNHNV, CDR2 YYDKDF (reference sequence). The CDR3 DNA reads as TGTGCCACCAGCAGACCCCGGGACAGGGGGCTTTTCGATAATTCACCCCTCCACTTT. Translating it yields CATSRPRDRGLFDNSPLHF.

The chain is built from TRBV6-1 and TRBJ2-5; D ambiguous. Germline V gene data show CDR1 as MNHNS and CDR2 as SASEGT. The CDR3 runs 15 residues. Trimming stripped 2 bases from V and 2 bases from J, with 12 bases between. CDR3 DNA sequence: TGTGCCAGCAGTGAAATGAAGACACAACAAGAGACCCAGTACTTC. Translated, it gives CASSEMKTQQETQYF.

V and J are TRBV12-3 or TRBV12-4 and TRBJ2-7; perhaps TRBD2 as D (6 bases). V lost 6 bases and J 7 bases, leaving 16 bases between the germline ends. The CDR3 extends over 13 amino acids. The CDR3 coding sequence is TGTGCCAGCAGCCACGGGACTCCCCAAGAGCAGTACTTC. Translation: CASSHGTPQEQYF.

V usage is TRBV19 and J usage is TRBJ2-1; 12 nucleotides align to TRBD2. Germline lookup yields CDR1 LNHDA and CDR2 SQIVND (reference sequence). This CDR3 has 16 amino acids. V lost 7 bases, J lost 6 bases, and 10 bases stayed unmatched. The CDR3 loop reads CASTESSGRAGNEQFF. CDR3 bases: TGTGCCAGTACCGAATCTAGCGGGAGGGCAGGCAATGAGCAGTTCTTC.

The chain combines TRBV21-1 with TRBJ2-1; the table's D call TRBD2 went unverified against the DNA. TRBV21-1 is described as a pseudogene. The length of the CDR3 is 19 residues. CDR3 DNA sequence: TGTGCCAGCAGCAAAGAAAGTAGCGGGAGGGTGGAGTCCTACAATGAGCAGTTCTTC. It specifies CASSKESSGRVESYNEQFF.

The rearrangement joins TRBV7-9 to TRBJ2-3, with TRBD2 identical over 9 bases. V lost 3 bases, J lost 5 bases, and 12 bases stayed unmatched. The CDR3 is 17 amino acids. Germline V CDR1 and CDR2: SEHNR, FQNEAQ (reference sequence). The CDR3 sequence is CASSFAGGAPWLDTQYF. DNA for the CDR3: TGTGCCAGCAGCTTCGCGGGGGGGGCTCCTTGGTTAGATACGCAGTATTTT.

The V gene is TRBV7-9, the J gene TRBJ1-6; D is ambiguous. Deletions cut 5 bases from V and 8 bases from J, with 16 bases between. The germline V gene has CDR1 SEHNR and CDR2 FQNEAQ (reference sequence). This CDR3 is 15 amino acids long. The CDR3 here is CASSTRPGTDSPLHF. CDR3 nucleotides: TGTGCCAGCAGCACAAGACCGGGTACTGATTCACCCCTCCACTTT.

This clone appeared a single time. V usage is TRBV11-2 and J usage is TRBJ2-5, with 13 bases aligning to TRBD2. Trimming removed 5 bases from V and 2 bases from J; junction bases left unmatched: 5. This CDR3 has 16 residues. Germline V lookup: CDR1 SGHAT, CDR2 FQNNGV. The CDR3 nucleotides are TGTGCCAGCAGCACCAGGGGACTAGCGGGACAAGAGACCCAGTACTTC. This gives the protein CASSTRGLAGQETQYF.

The chain uses TRBV19 and TRBJ1-5, with D possibly TRBD1 on 5 matching bases. Trimming shortened V by 2 bases and J by 4 bases, and 9 bases separated the two germline ends. This CDR3 comprises 14 residues. CDR1 is LNHDA and CDR2 is SQIVND in the germline V gene (reference sequence). The chain's CDR3 is CASSIRDLNQPQHF. CDR3 DNA sequence: TGTGCCAGTAGTATAAGGGACTTAAATCAGCCCCAGCATTTT.

This clone showed up just once. The chain couples TRBV6-2 or TRBV6-3 to TRBJ1-6; TRBD1 agrees at 12 bases. Germline lookup yields CDR1 MNHEY and CDR2 SVGEGT. The CDR3 has 15 amino acids. The junction had 4 bases not matched to a gene; V was cut back by 2 bases and J by 11 bases. Here the CDR3 DNA reads TGTGCCAGCAGTTACCAGGGACAGGGGGCTACACCCCTCCACTTT. Translation gives CASSYQGQGATPLHF.

The chain joins TRBV27 to TRBJ1-2; D unresolved. The CDR3 has 13 amino acids. Germline V gene data show CDR1 as MNHEY and CDR2 as SMNVEV (reference sequence). V lost 8 bases and J lost 2, with 12 bases in between. The CDR3 loop reads CASAPRNNYGYTF. The DNA of the CDR3 is TGTGCCAGCGCTCCGAGGAACAACTATGGCTACACCTTC.

V gene TRBV19 combines with J gene TRBJ2-2; no reliable D call. Germline V CDR1 and CDR2: LNHDA, SQIVND (reference sequence). With 3 bases removed from V and 5 bases from J, the gap between germline ends came to 10 bases. There are 14 residues in the CDR3. DNA for the CDR3: TGTGCCAGTAGTATCCCGAGTGTTACCGGGGAGCTGTTTTTT. Translation gives CASSIPSVTGELFF.

The chain links TRBV4-1 to TRBJ1-5; a possible D gene is TRBD1 (5 bases). Trimming took off 2 bases at V and 3 bases at J, with 8 bases between the two ends. The CDR3 consists of 14 residues. The V gene's germline CDR1 is MGHRA and CDR2 YSYEKL. The CDR3 is CASSQQGVNQPQHF. CDR3 DNA: TGCGCCAGCAGCCAACAAGGGGTCAATCAGCCCCAGCATTTT.

The V gene is TRBV6-4, the J gene TRBJ1-5, with 8 bases identical to TRBD1. Germline values: CDR1 MRHNA, CDR2 SNTAGT. CDR3 length: 13 residues. The junction had 0 bases not matched to a gene; V was cut back by 3 bases and J by 5 bases. DNA of the CDR3: TGTGCCAGCAGTGAACAGGGGGATCAGCCCCAGCATTTT. It codes for CASSEQGDQPQHF.

The gene calls are TRBV4-1 and TRBJ2-1; D might be TRBD1 (5 bases). The CDR3 is 16 residues long. Trimming cost V 4 bases and J 0 bases, with 13 bases left between them. CDR1 is MGHRA, CDR2 YSYEKL, per germline. The CDR3 region has the DNA TGCGCCAGCAGCCGATCCAGTGACAGCTCCTACAATGAGCAGTTCTTC. Protein: CASSRSSDSSYNEQFF.

The chain uses TRBV19 and TRBJ1-6, with TRBD1 matching over 7 bases. The V gene end was trimmed by 2 bases and the J gene end by 9 bases; junction bases not matched to a gene: 4. Germline V lookup: CDR1 LNHDA, CDR2 SQIVND (reference sequence). CDR3 length: 14 residues. CDR3 sequence: CASSISRGRSPLHF. The CDR3 DNA reads as TGTGCCAGTAGTATATCAAGGGGGCGTTCACCCCTCCACTTT.

This clone was counted once. The CDR3 loop reads CASSPTEIPYEQYF. The CDR3 bases are TGCGCCAGCAGCCCGACAGAGATCCCCTACGAGCAGTACTTC. The chain employs TRBV5-1 and TRBJ2-7; the D gene is possibly TRBD1 (5 bases). Looked up from germline, CDR1 is SGHRS and CDR2 is YFSETQ. This CDR3 has 14 amino acids. Trimming pared 4 bases from V and 2 bases from J, leaving 13 bases between.

The chain joins TRBV19 to TRBJ1-1; 10 positions agree with TRBD1. The ends lost 6 bases at V and 6 bases at J; junction bases unmatched: 7. The CDR3 extends over 14 amino acids. Germline CDR1 is LNHDA and CDR2 is SQIVND (reference sequence). Here the CDR3 reads CASSRQGAVAEAFF. CDR3 in DNA: TGTGCCAGTAGCAGACAGGGGGCGGTCGCTGAAGCTTTCTTT.

The chain recombines TRBV6-5 with TRBJ1-1, with 7 bases that match TRBD1. The germline V gene encodes CDR1 MNHEY and CDR2 SVGAGI. CDR3 size: 14 residues. J gave up 3 bases and V 7 bases, and 8 bases lay outside the gene matches. CDR3 loop: CASNPPGQHTEAFF. The CDR3 DNA reads TGTGCCAGCAATCCACCGGGACAGCACACTGAAGCTTTCTTT.

The J gene is TRBJ2-7, the V gene TRBV6-4, with a tentative D call TRBD1 (6 bases). Trimming shortened V by 6 bases and J by 3 bases, and 15 bases separated the two germline ends. This CDR3 contains 14 residues. From germline, CDR1 is MRHNA and CDR2 SNTAGT. The CDR3, as DNA: TGTGCCAGCAGAGCGACAGGCGCCAGCTACGAGCAGTACTTC. Translation: CASRATGASYEQYF.